This is a list of T cell receptor beta chains from one sample in a study of blood T cell repertoires in COVID-19. The repertoire was sequenced with immunoSEQ multiplex PCR; TCRdb's copy has only in-frame clones and lacks some. The sample records roughly 81,000 clones, over 75% being singletons. Sample: peripheral blood. Receptor source: a man between 65 and 79 years old with active or convalescent COVID-19. CDR3s include the opening cysteine and the closing phenylalanine or tryptophan. A D gene is named only where the DNA matches it firmly. Clone size is stated in some rows and not others, as once, few, many or a class when expanded.

J	D	V	size	CDR3	DNA
TRBJ1-6	NA	TRBV5-5	NA	CASSLGPRADNSPLHF	TGTGCCAGCAGCTTGGGCCCCAGGGCGGACAACTCACCCCTCCACTTT
TRBJ2-7	NA	TRBV4-2	NA	CASSLGGVAPYEQYF	TGTGCCAGCAGCCTAGGGGGTGTGGCCCCCTACGAGCAGTACTTC
TRBJ2-7	TRBD1	TRBV5-1	NA	CASSDTTGTGGHEQYF	TGCGCCAGCAGCGATACGACCGGGACAGGGGGCCACGAGCAGTACTTC
TRBJ2-5	NA	TRBV18	NA	CASSPPGDQETQYF	TGTGCCAGCTCACCTCCAGGGGATCAAGAGACCCAGTACTTC
TRBJ1-5	NA	TRBV19	NA	CASSTPYSNQPQHF	TGTGCCAGTAGTACCCCCTATAGCAATCAGCCCCAGCATTTT
TRBJ1-5	NA	TRBV7-2	NA	CASSFPGDQPQHF	TGTGCCAGCAGTTTCCCGGGGGATCAGCCCCAGCATTTT
TRBJ1-6	NA	TRBV5-1	NA	CASSLAASDSPLHF	TGCGCCAGCAGCTTGGCAGCTAGCGATTCACCCCTCCACTTT
TRBJ1-4	TRBD1	TRBV7-8	NA	CASSLEEGQDFATNEKLFF	TGTGCCAGCAGCTTAGAGGAGGGACAGGACTTCGCAACTAATGAAAAACTGTTTTTT
TRBJ2-5	TRBD2	TRBV5-4	once	CASSFSRASGETQYF	TGTGCCAGCAGCTTCAGCCGGGCTAGCGGGGAGACCCAGTACTTC
TRBJ2-3	NA	TRBV7-3	NA	CASSLIPRTDTQYF	TGTGCCAGCAGCTTAATTCCGCGAACAGATACGCAGTATTTT
TRBJ1-1	TRBD1	TRBV5-4	once	CASSADRVNTEAFF	TGTGCCAGCAGCGCGGACAGGGTGAACACTGAAGCTTTCTTT
TRBJ1-1	NA	TRBV6-5	once	CASIQARGGNTEAFF	TGTGCCAGCATCCAGGCAAGGGGAGGGAACACTGAAGCTTTCTTT
TRBJ1-2	NA	TRBV12-3/TRBV12-4	NA	CAIHPQTTSGYTF	TGTGCCATCCACCCCCAAACAACCTCTGGCTACACCTTC
TRBJ1-2	TRBD1	TRBV7-2	NA	CASSLVRTGLGYTF	TGTGCCAGCAGCTTAGTACGGACAGGGTTGGGCTACACCTTC
TRBJ2-1	NA	TRBV6-5	NA	CASSRQVLHNEQFF	TGTGCCAGCAGTCGACAGGTCCTACACAATGAGCAGTTCTTC
TRBJ1-3	NA	TRBV6-5	NA	CASSRTVYGNTIYF	TGTGCCAGCAGTAGGACAGTTTATGGAAACACCATATATTTT